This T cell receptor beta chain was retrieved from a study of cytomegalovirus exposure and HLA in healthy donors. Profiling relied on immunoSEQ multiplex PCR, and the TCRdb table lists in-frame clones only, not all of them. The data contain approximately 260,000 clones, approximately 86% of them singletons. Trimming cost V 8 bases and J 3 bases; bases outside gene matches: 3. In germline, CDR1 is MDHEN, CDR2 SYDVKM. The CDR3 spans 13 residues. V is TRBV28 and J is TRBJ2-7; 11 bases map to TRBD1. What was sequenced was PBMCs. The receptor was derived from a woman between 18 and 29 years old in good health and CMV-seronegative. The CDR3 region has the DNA TGTGCCAGCGGGACAGGGGGGCACTACGAGCAGTACTTC. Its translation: CASGTGGHYEQYF.